This passage covers 3 T cell receptor beta chains from one sample sequenced in a study of OX40 agonist ivuxolimab in advanced cancers. Measured with immunoSEQ multiplex PCR; TCRdb has only the in-frame clones, and not every one. Of roughly 60,000 clones listed, about 86% are singletons. Sequenced here: CD4+ or CD8+ T cells sorted from blood, sampled in a trial of the OX40 agonist ivuxolimab. All receptors come from an adult with an advanced solid tumor such as melanoma, head and neck, liver or kidney cancer.

The chain joins TRBV19 to TRBJ2-1, with TRBD2 identical over 8 bases. The CDR3 extends over 18 amino acids. J gave up 5 bases and V 3 bases, and 15 bases lay outside the gene matches. Per the germline V gene, CDR1 is LNHDA and CDR2 is SQIVND (reference sequence). The CDR3 sequence is CASSIGWRGAKKNNEQFF. As DNA, the CDR3 is TGTGCCAGTAGTATCGGTTGGCGGGGGGCGAAAAAAAACAATGAGCAGTTCTTC.

This clone was detected only once. Other DNA sequences of this sample code for an identical CDR3. V and J are TRBV18 and TRBJ1-3; D gene ambiguous. Trimming cost V 3 bases and J 0 bases, with 3 bases left between them. CDR1 KGHSH and CDR2 LQKENI come from the germline V gene. The CDR3 has 13 amino acids. As DNA, the CDR3 is TGTGCCAGCTCACCCCCCTCTGGAAACACCATATATTTT. Protein: CASSPPSGNTIYF.

The V and J genes are TRBV21-1 and TRBJ1-2. TRBV21-1 is marked as a pseudogene. The CDR3 extends over 12 amino acids. The CDR3 loop is CASSPPASGYTF. In DNA form, the CDR3 reads TGTGCCAGCAGCCCTCCCGCAAGTGGCTACACCTTC.